These T cell receptor beta chains were read from a single sample in a study of T cell repertoires in cytomegalovirus infection. TCRdb reanalysed the reads using MiXCR and keeps one entry per CDR3 protein. The profile shows roughly 640,000 distinct CDR3 sequences, around 24% of them singletons. Sequenced: CD8+ T cells from PBMCs. The receptors shown here come from a human donor in good health (CMV status not recorded). Some clones in this sample may be carry-over from other donors' samples. CDR3s include the opening cysteine and the closing phenylalanine or tryptophan. D genes are given only for firm matches. Expanded clones are given a class, and other clones once, few, many or no size at all.

few | - | TRBJ1-5 | TRBV2 | TGTGCCAGCAGTGCAGAGATCAATCAGCCCCAGCATTTT | CASSAEINQPQHF
- | TRBD2 | TRBJ2-5 | TRBV2 | TGTGCCAGCCGAGTGGTGTTAGCGGGGCAAGAGACCCAGTACTTC | CASRVVLAGQETQYF
few | - | TRBJ2-1 | TRBV29-1 | TGCAGCGTTGAAGATAGGAGGTATGAGCAGTTCTTC | CSVEDRRYEQFF
many | - | TRBJ1-2 | TRBV7-9 | TGTGCCAGCAGCTCCAGCGCGGGGAAGTATAACTATGGCTACACCTTC | CASSSSAGKYNYGYTF
many | - | TRBJ2-7 | TRBV7-6 | TGTGCCAGCAGCTTAGGGACAGAGGGGTACGAGCAGTACTTC | CASSLGTEGYEQYF
few | TRBD1 | TRBJ2-7 | TRBV19 | TGTGCCAGTAGTATAAGGACAGGGGGAAAAATCTACGAGCAGTACTTC | CASSIRTGGKIYEQYF
- | - | TRBJ1-1 | TRBV20-1 | TGCAGTGCCGACGACGTGGACACTGAAGCTTTCTTT | CSADDVDTEAFF
many | - | TRBJ1-4 | TRBV15 | TGTGCCACCAGCGGAATAAAGTACTATGAAAAACTGTTTTTT | CATSGIKYYEKLFF
few | TRBD2 | TRBJ2-1 | TRBV7-9 | TGTGCCAGCAGCATCACTAGCGGGGGGGCCTTCTACAATGAGCAGTTCTTC | CASSITSGGAFYNEQFF
few | TRBD1 | TRBJ2-1 | TRBV6-4 | TGTGCCAGCAGTGTGGGACAGGGGAATGAGCAGTTCTTC | CASSVGQGNEQFF